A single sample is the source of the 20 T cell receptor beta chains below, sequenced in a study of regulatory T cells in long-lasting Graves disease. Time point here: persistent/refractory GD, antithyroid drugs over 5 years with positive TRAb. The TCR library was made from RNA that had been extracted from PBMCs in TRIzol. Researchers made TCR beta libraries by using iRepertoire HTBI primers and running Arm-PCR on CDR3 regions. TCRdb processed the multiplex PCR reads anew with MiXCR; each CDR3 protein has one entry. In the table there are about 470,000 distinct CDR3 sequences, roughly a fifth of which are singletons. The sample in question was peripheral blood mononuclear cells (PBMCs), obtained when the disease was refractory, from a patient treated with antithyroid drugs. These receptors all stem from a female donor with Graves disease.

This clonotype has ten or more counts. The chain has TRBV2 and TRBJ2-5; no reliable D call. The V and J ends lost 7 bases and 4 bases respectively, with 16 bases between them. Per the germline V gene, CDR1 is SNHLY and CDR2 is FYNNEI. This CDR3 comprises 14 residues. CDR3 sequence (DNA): TGTGCCAGCAATCGGAATGGGGTCCCAGAGACCCAGTACTTC. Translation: CASNRNGVPETQYF.

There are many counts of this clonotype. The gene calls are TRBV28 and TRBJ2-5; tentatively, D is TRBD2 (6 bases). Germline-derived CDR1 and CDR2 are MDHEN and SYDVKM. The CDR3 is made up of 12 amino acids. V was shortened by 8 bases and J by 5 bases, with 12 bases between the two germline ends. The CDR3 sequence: CASSLLAETQYF. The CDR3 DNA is TGTGCCAGCTCACTCCTAGCGGAGACCCAGTACTTC.

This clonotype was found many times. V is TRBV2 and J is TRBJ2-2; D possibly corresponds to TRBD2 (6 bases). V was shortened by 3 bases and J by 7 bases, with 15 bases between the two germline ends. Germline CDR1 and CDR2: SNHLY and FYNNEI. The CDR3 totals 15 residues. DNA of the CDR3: TGTGCCAGCAGTGAGCCCGCCTCGGAGGGCGGGGAGCTGTTTTTT. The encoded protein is CASSEPASEGGELFF. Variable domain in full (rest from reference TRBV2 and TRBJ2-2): EPEVTQTPSHQVTQMGQEVILRCVPISNHLYFYWYRQILGQKVEFLVSFYNNEISEKSEIFDDQFSVERPDGSNFTLKIRSTKLEDSAMYFCASSEPASEGGELFFGEGSRLTVL.

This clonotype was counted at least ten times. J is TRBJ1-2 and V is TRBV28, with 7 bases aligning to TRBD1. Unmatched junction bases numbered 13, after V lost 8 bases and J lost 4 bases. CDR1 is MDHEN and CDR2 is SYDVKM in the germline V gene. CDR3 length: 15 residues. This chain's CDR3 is CASWGDRDFSYGYTF. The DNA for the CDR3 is TGTGCCAGCTGGGGAGACAGGGATTTTTCCTATGGCTACACCTTC.

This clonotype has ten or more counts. The CDR3 protein is CATSLGNTGELFF. For the CDR3, the DNA is TGTGCCACCAGTTTGGGGAACACCGGGGAGCTGTTTTTT. The chain joins TRBV24-1 to TRBJ2-2; no firm D call. V lost 6 bases to trimming and J lost 1 base, with 5 bases between them. The CDR3 runs to 13 residues. In germline, CDR1 is KGHDR, CDR2 SFDVKD.

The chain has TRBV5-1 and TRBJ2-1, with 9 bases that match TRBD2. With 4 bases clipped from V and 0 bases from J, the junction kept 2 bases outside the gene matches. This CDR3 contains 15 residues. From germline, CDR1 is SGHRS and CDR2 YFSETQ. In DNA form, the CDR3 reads TGCGCCAGCAGCGGTAGCGGGAGCTCCTACAATGAGCAGTTCTTC. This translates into CASSGSGSSYNEQFF.

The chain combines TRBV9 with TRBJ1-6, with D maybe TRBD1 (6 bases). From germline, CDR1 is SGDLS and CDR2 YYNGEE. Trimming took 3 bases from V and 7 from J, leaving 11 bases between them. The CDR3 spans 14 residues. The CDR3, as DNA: TGTGCCAGCAGCGCGGACAGTCCAAATTCACCCCTCCACTTT. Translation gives CASSADSPNSPLHF.

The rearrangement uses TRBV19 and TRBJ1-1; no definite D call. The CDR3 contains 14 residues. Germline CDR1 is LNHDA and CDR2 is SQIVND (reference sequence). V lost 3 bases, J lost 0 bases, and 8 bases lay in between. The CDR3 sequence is CASSIPGVNTEAFF. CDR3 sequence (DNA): TGTGCCAGTAGTATCCCAGGTGTGAACACTGAAGCTTTCTTT.

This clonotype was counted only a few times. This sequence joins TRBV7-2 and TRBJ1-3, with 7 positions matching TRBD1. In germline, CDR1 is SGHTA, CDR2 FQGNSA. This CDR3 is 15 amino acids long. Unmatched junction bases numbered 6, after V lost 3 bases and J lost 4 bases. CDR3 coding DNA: TGTGCCAGCAGCTTTCCCGGACAGGACGGAAACACCATATATTTT. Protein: CASSFPGQDGNTIYF. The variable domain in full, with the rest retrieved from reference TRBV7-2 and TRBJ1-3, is GAGVSQSPSNKVTEKGKDVELRCDPISGHTALYWYRQSLGQGLEFLIYFQGNSAPDKSGLPSDRFSAERTGGSVSTLTIQRTQQEDSAVYLCASSFPGQDGNTIYFGEGSWLTVV.

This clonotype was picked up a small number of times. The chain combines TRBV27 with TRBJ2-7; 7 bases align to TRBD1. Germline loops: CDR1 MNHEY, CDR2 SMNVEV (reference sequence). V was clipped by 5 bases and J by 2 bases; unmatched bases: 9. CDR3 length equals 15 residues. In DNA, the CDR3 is TGTGCCAGCAGTGCAAAGACCGGACAGGCCTACGAGCAGTACTTC. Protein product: CASSAKTGQAYEQYF.

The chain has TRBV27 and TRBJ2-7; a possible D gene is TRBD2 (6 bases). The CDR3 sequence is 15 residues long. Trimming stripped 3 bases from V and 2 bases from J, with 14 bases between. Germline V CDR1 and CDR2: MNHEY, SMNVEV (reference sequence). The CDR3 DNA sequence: TGTGCCAGCAGTTTTTCCCAGGGAGGCACCTACGAGCAGTACTTC. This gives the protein CASSFSQGGTYEQYF.

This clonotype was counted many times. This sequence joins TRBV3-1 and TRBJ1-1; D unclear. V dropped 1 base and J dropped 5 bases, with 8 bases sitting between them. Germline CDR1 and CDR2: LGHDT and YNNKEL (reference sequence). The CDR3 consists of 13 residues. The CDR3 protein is CASSQVTSTEAFF. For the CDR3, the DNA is TGTGCCAGCAGCCAAGTCACGAGTACTGAAGCTTTCTTT.

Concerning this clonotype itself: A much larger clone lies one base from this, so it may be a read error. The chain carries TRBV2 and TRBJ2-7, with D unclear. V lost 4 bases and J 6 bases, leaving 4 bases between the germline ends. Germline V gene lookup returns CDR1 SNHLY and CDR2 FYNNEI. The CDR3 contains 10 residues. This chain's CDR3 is CASSGSEQYF. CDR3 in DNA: TGTGCCAGCAGTGGGTCCGAGCAGTACTTC.

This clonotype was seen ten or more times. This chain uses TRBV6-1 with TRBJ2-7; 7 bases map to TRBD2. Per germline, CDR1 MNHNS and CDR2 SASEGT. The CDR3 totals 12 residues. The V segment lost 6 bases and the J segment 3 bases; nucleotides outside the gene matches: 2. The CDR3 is CASRGLNYEQYF. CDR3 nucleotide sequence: TGTGCCAGCAGGGGACTAAACTACGAGCAGTACTTC.

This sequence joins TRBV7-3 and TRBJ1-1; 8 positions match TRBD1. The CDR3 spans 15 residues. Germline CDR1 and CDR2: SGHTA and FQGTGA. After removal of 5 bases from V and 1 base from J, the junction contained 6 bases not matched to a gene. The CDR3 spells CASSQDQGANTEAFF. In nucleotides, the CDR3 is TGTGCCAGCAGCCAAGATCAGGGGGCGAACACTGAAGCTTTCTTT.

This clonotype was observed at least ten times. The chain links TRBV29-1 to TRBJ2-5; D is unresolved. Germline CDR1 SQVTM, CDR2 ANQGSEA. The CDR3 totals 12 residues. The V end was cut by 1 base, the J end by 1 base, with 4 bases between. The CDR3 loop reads CSVEGSQETQYF. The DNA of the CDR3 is TGCAGCGTTGAAGGGAGCCAAGAGACCCAGTACTTC.

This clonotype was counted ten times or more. CDR3 in DNA: TGTGCCAGCAATCCGGGACGGATGGAAGCTTTCTTT. This sequence encodes CASNPGRMEAFF. The chain joins TRBV6-1 to TRBJ1-1; weak D call: TRBD1 (5 bases). V was shortened by 7 bases and J by 8 bases, with 14 bases between the two germline ends. Germline CDR1 MNHNS, CDR2 SASEGT. This CDR3 comprises 12 residues.

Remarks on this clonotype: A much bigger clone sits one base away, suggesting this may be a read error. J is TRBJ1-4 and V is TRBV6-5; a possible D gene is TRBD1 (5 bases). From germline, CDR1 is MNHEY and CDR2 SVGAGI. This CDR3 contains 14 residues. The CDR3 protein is CASSFDRKNEELFF. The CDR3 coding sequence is TGTGCCAGCAGTTTCGACAGAAAGAATGAAGAACTGTTTTTT.

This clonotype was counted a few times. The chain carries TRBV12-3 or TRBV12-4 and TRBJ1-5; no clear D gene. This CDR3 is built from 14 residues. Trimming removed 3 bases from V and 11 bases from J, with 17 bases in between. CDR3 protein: CASSLGTWDRAQHF. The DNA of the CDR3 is TGTGCCAGCAGTTTGGGTACATGGGATCGGGCCCAGCATTTT.

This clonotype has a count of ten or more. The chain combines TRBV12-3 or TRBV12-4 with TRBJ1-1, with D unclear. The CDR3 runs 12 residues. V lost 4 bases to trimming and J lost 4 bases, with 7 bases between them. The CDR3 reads CASSYGLTEAFF. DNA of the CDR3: TGTGCCAGCAGTTATGGTCTCACTGAAGCTTTCTTT.